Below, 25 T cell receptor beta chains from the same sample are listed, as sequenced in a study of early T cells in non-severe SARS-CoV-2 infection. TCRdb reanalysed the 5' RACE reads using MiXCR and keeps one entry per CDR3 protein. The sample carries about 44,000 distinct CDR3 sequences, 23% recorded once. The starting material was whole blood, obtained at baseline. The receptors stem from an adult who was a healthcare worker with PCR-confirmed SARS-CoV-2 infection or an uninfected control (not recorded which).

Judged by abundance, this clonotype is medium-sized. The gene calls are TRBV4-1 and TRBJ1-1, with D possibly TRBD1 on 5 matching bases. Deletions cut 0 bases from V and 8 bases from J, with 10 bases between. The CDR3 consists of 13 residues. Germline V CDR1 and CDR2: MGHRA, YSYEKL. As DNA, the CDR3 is TGCGCCAGCAGCCAAGATAGGGGCAAAGAAGCTTTCTTT. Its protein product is CASSQDRGKEAFF.

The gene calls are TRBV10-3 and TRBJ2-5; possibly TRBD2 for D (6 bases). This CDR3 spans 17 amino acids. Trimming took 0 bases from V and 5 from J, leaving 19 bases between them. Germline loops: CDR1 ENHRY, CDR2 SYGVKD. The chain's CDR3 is CAISESLSSGGSETQYF. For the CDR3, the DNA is TGTGCCATCAGTGAGTCGCTGAGTAGCGGCGGTTCGGAGACCCAGTACTTC.

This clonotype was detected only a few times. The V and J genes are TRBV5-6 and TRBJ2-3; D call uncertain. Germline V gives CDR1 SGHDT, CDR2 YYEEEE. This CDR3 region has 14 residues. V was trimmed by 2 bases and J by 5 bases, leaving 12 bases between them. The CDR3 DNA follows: TGTGCCAGCAGCTTCAAAGAGGTCAGAGATACGCAGTATTTT. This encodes CASSFKEVRDTQYF.

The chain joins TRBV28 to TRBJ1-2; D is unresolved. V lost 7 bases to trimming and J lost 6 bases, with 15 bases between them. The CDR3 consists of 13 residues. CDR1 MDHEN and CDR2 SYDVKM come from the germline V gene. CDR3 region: CASTPPRSDGYTF. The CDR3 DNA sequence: TGTGCCAGCACCCCTCCTAGGTCCGATGGCTACACCTTC.

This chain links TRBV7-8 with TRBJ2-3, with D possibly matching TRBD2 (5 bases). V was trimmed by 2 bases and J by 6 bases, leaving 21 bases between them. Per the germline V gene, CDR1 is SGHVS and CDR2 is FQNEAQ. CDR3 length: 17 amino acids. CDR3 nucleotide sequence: TGTGCCAGCAGCTTAACCGAGGGCGCCAACCAAGGGGATACGCAGTATTTT. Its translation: CASSLTEGANQGDTQYF.

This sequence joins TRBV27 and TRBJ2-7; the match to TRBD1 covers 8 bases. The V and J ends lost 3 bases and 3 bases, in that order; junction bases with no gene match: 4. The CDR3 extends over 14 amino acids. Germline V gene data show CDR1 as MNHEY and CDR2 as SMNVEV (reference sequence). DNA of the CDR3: TGTGCCAGCAGTTTCCAGGGGGCAGGCTACGAGCAGTACTTC. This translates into CASSFQGAGYEQYF.

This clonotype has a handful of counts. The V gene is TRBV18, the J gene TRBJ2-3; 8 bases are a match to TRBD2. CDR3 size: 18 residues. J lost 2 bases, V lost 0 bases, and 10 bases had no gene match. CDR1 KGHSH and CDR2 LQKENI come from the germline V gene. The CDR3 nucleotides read TGTGCCAGCTCACCACCGAAGATGACTAGCGAGAACACAGATACGCAGTATTTT. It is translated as CASSPPKMTSENTDTQYF.

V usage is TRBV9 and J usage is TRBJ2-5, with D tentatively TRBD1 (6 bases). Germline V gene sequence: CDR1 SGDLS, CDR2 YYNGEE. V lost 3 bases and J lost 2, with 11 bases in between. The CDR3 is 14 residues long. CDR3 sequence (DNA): TGTGCCAGCAGCGCCAGGGGAAGACAAGAGACCCAGTACTTC. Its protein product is CASSARGRQETQYF. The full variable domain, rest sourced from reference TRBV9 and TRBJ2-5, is DSGVTQTPKHLITATGQRVTLRCSPRSGDLSVYWYQQSLDQGLQFLIQYYNGEERAKGNILERFSAQQFPDLHSELNLSSLELGDSALYFCASSARGRQETQYFGPGTRLLVL.

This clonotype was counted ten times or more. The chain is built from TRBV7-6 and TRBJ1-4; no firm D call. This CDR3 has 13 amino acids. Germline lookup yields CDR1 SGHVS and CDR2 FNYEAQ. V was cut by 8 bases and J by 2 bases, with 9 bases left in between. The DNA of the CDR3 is TGTGCCAGCCGCGGTTTGACTAATGAAAAACTGTTTTTT. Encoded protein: CASRGLTNEKLFF.

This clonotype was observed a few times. DNA for the CDR3: TGTGCCAGCAGCCCAGGTGACATTAGCAATCAGCCCCAGCATTTT. Protein sequence: CASSPGDISNQPQHF. The gene calls are TRBV7-9 and TRBJ1-5; D is undetermined. CDR3 length: 15 residues. Looked up from germline, CDR1 is SEHNR and CDR2 is FQNEAQ (reference sequence). The V and J ends lost 5 bases and 0 bases respectively, with 11 bases between them.

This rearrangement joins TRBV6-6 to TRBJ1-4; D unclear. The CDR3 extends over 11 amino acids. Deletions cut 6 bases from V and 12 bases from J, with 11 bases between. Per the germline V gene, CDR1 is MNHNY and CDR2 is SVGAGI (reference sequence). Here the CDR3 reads CASSPPVQLFF. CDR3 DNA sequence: TGTGCCAGCAGCCCCCCGGTACAACTGTTTTTT.

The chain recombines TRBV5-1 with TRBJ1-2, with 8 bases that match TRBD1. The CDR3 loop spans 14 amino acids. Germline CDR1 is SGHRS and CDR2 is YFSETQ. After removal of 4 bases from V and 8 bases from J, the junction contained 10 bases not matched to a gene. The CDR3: CASSPPTGESGYTF. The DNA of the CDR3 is TGCGCCAGCAGCCCCCCGACAGGGGAATCCGGCTACACCTTC.

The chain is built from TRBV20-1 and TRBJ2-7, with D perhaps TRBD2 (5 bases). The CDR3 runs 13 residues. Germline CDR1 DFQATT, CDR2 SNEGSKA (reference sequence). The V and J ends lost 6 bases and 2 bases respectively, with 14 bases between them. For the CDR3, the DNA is TGCAGTGCATCCGCGGAGGCCACCTACGAGCAGTACTTC. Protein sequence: CSASAEATYEQYF.

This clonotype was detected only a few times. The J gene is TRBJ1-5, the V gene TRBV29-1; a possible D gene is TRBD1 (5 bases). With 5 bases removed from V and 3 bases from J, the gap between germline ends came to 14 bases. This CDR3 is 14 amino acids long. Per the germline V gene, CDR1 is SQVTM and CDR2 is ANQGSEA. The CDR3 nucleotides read TGCAGCGTTATTGCTGGGGGAAACAATCAGCCCCAGCATTTT. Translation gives CSVIAGGNNQPQHF. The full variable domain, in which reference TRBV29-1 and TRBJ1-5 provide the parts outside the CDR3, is SAVISQKPSRDICQRGTSLTIQCQVDSQVTMMFWYRQQPGQSLTLIATANQGSEATYESGFVIDKFPISRPNLTFSTLTVSNMSPEDSSIYLCSVIAGGNNQPQHFGDGTRLSIL.

CDR3 sequence reads: CASSNRGGNTEAFF. Here the CDR3 DNA reads TGCGCCAGCAGCAACAGGGGCGGCAACACTGAAGCTTTCTTT. The chain uses TRBV5-1 and TRBJ1-1; TRBD1 agrees at 7 bases. CDR1 and CDR2 from the germline V gene are SGHRS and YFSETQ. V lost 4 bases, J lost 2 bases, and 5 bases stayed unmatched. The CDR3 spans 14 residues.

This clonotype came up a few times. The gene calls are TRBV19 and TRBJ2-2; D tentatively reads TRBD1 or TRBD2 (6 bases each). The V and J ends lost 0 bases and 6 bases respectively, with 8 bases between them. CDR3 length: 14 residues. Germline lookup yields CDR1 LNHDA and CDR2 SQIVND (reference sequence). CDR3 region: CASSIERGAGELFF. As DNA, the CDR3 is TGTGCCAGTAGTATAGAAAGGGGGGCCGGGGAGCTGTTTTTT.

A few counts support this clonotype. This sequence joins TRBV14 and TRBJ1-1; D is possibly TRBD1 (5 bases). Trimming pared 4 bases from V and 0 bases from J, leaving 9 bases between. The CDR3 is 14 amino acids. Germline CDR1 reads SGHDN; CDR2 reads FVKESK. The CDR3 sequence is CASSPRDLNTEAFF. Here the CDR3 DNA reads TGTGCCAGCAGCCCCCGGGACCTGAACACTGAAGCTTTCTTT.

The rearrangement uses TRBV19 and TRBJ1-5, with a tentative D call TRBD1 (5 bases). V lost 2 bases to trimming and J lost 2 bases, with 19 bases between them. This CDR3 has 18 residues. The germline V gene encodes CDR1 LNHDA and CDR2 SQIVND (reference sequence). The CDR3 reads CASSIRGAWEIGNQPQHF. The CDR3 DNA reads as TGTGCCAGTAGTATAAGGGGCGCGTGGGAGATCGGCAATCAGCCCCAGCATTTT.

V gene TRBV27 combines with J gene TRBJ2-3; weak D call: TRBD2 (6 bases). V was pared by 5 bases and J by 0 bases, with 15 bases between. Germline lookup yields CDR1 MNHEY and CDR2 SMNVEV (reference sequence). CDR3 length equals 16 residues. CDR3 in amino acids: CASSARGGVSTDTQYF. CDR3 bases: TGTGCCAGCAGTGCTCGAGGCGGGGTTAGCACAGATACGCAGTATTTT.

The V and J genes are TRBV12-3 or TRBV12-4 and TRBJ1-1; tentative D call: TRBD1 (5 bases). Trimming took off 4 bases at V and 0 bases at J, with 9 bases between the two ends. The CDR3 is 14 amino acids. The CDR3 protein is CASSSTRVNTEAFF. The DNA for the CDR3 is TGTGCCAGCAGTTCGACCAGGGTGAACACTGAAGCTTTCTTT.

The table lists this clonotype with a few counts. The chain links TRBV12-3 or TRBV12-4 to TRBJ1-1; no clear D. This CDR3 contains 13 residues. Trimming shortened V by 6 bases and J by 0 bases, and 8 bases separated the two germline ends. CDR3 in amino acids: CASSSSLNTEAFF. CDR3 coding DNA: TGTGCCAGCAGCTCCAGTTTGAACACTGAAGCTTTCTTT.

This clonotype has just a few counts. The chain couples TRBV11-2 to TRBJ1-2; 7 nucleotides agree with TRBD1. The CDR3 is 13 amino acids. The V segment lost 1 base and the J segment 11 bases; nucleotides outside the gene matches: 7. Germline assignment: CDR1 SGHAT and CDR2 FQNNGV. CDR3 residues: CASSLVDRVLYTF. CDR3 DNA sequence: TGTGCCAGCAGCTTAGTCGACAGGGTCCTATACACCTTC.

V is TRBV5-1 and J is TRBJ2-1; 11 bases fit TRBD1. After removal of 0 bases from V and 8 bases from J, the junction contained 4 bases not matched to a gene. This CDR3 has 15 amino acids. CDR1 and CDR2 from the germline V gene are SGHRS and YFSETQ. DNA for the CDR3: TGCGCCAGCAGCTTGGGGACAGGGGGCATGTATGAGCAGTTCTTC. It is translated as CASSLGTGGMYEQFF. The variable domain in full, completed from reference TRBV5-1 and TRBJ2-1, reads KAGVTQTPRYLIKTRGQQVTLSCSPISGHRSVSWYQQTPGQGLQFLFEYFSETQRNKGNFPGRFSGRQFSNSRSEMNVSTLELGDSALYLCASSLGTGGMYEQFFGPGTRLTVL.

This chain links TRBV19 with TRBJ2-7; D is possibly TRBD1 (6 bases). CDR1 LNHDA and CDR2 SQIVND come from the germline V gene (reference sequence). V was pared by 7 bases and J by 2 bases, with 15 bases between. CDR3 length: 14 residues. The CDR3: CASKTTGRPYEQYF. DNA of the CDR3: TGTGCCAGTAAGACAACAGGGCGCCCCTACGAGCAGTACTTC.

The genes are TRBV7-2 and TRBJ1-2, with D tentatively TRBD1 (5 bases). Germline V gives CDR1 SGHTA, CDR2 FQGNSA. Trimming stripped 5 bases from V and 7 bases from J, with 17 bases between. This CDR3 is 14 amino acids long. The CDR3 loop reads CASSATGVVGGYTF. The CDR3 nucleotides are TGTGCCAGCAGCGCAACAGGAGTAGTCGGTGGCTACACCTTC.